The 5 T cell receptor beta chains below were found in one sample sequenced in a study of OX40 agonist ivuxolimab in advanced cancers. Profiled with immunoSEQ multiplex PCR; TCRdb holds only in-frame clones, not every one. The data contain 49,000 or so clones, around 90% of them singletons. The sequences come from CD4+ or CD8+ T cells sorted from blood, collected in a trial of the OX40 agonist ivuxolimab. These receptors were taken from an adult with an advanced solid tumor such as melanoma, head and neck, liver or kidney cancer.

This clone was observed once. The chain couples TRBV9 to TRBJ1-4, with no clear D. Trimming took off 7 bases at V and 7 bases at J, with 17 bases between the two ends. The germline gives CDR1 SGDLS, CDR2 YYNGEE. This CDR3 region has 14 residues. As DNA, the CDR3 is TGTGCCAGCGGTGGGGTGGGAGGCGGTGAAAAACTGTTTTTT. Translating gives CASGGVGGGEKLFF. The full variable domain, with the rest looked up from reference TRBV9 and TRBJ1-4, is DSGVTQTPKHLITATGQRVTLRCSPRSGDLSVYWYQQSLDQGLQFLIQYYNGEERAKGNILERFSAQQFPDLHSELNLSSLELGDSALYFCASGGVGGGEKLFFGSGTQLSVL.

The table lists this clone with a count of one. The rearrangement joins TRBV2 to TRBJ2-1; 10 nucleotides align to TRBD1. Germline lookup yields CDR1 SNHLY and CDR2 FYNNEI. The junction had 7 bases not matched to a gene; V was cut back by 6 bases and J by 5 bases. The CDR3 has 15 amino acids. The CDR3 sequence: CASSWDRGENNEQFF. DNA for the CDR3: TGTGCCAGCAGCTGGGACAGGGGCGAAAACAATGAGCAGTTCTTC.

The chain joins TRBV19 to TRBJ2-3, with 13 bases identical to TRBD2. CDR1 is LNHDA and CDR2 is SQIVND in the germline V gene (reference sequence). This CDR3 is 15 amino acids long. V dropped 5 bases and J dropped 2; count of bases not matched to a gene: 1. CDR3 coding DNA: TGTGCCAGTAGTGGACTAGCGGGGGACACAGATACGCAGTATTTT. It specifies CASSGLAGDTDTQYF.

The chain recombines TRBV7-8 with TRBJ2-1; 8 bases match TRBD2. The CDR3 consists of 17 residues. Trimming at V came to 3 bases and at J to 7 bases, leaving 14 bases not matched to a gene. CDR1 is SGHVS and CDR2 is FQNEAQ in the germline V gene. CDR3 protein: CASSFIFEAGGLNEQFF. The CDR3 bases are TGTGCCAGCAGCTTTATTTTTGAGGCGGGAGGCTTAAATGAGCAGTTCTTC.

V is TRBV19 and J is TRBJ2-3; D gene uncertain. V was cut by 7 bases and J by 1 base, with 9 bases left in between. Germline-derived CDR1 and CDR2 are LNHDA and SQIVND (reference sequence). The CDR3 is 13 amino acids. CDR3 sequence (DNA): TGTGCCAGTATCAGGAGTGGCACAGATACGCAGTATTTT. Amino acids: CASIRSGTDTQYF.